This T cell receptor (beta chain) was identified in a study of CD8+CD57+ T cells in acquired aplastic anemia. Genomic DNA served as template for TCR beta VDJ and CDR3 profiling. MiXCR, run by TCRdb on the reads, gives a single entry per CDR3 protein. The sample shows 200,000 to 250,000 distinct CDR3 sequences, roughly 60% of them seen only once. The CDR3 consists of 16 residues. CDR1 is WSHSY, CDR2 SAAADI, per germline. Trimming cost V 2 bases and J 2 bases, with 13 bases left between them. An expansion of CD8+CD57+ cells by flow cytometry had been shown in patients chosen for sequencing. The blood sampling took place in patients who had so far received no therapy.

The receptor was derived from a human donor with aplastic anemia. This chain joins TRBV10-2 and TRBJ2-1; TRBD2 is a possible D gene (6 bases). Sequenced input: sorted CD4+, CD8+, or CD8+CD57+ T cells (not recorded which) from PBMCs. CDR3 DNA sequence: TGCGCCAGCAGTGAGAACGCGGGGCTCCCCTACAATGAGCAGTTCTTC. It encodes CASSENAGLPYNEQFF.